These 8 T cell receptor beta chains share one sample of origin, sequenced in a study of glioma-infiltrating T cells. Using RNA template, CDR3s of TCR alpha and beta were amplified with iRepertoire arm-PCR. One entry per CDR3 protein results from TCRdb running MiXCR on the multiplex PCR reads. The sample lists roughly 4,700 distinct CDR3 sequences, roughly 23% seen once, with 8.6% in the top ten. The sequenced sample was glioma tissue, nonneoplastic brain tissue, or PBMCs (not recorded which). These receptors came from a human donor with low-grade glioma or glioblastoma, undergoing nonglioma brain surgery, or in good health (not recorded which).

Relative to its sample, this clonotype is large. The chain uses TRBV27 and TRBJ1-1, with 8 bases identical to TRBD1. CDR3 length: 14 amino acids. V shed 3 bases, J shed 4 bases, and the junction held 4 bases outside the gene matches. CDR1 MNHEY and CDR2 SMNVEV come from the germline V gene (reference sequence). This CDR3 reads CASSFSGGGTEAFF. The CDR3 DNA reads as TGTGCCAGCAGTTTTTCAGGGGGCGGCACTGAAGCTTTCTTT.

This clonotype is termed large. The chain uses TRBV27 and TRBJ2-1, with D possibly matching TRBD1 (6 bases). The CDR3 consists of 12 residues. V shed 6 bases and J shed 8 bases, with 11 bases lying between them. From germline, CDR1 is MNHEY and CDR2 SMNVEV (reference sequence). For the CDR3, the DNA is TGTGCCAGCAGCCCACAGGGCTATGAGCAGTTCTTC. It specifies CASSPQGYEQFF.

This clonotype was observed at least ten times. This rearrangement joins TRBV19 to TRBJ2-1; 7 bases match TRBD1. The CDR3 consists of 13 residues. With 7 bases clipped from V and 9 bases from J, the junction kept 9 bases outside the gene matches. The V gene's germline CDR1 is LNHDA and CDR2 SQIVND (reference sequence). DNA of the CDR3: TGTGCCAGTAACCCAGACAGGGCGAGTGAGCAGTTCTTC. Its translation is CASNPDRASEQFF. Combining the CDR3 with reference TRBV19 and TRBJ2-1 gives the whole variable domain DGGITQSPKYLFRKEGQNVTLSCEQNLNHDAMYWYRQDPGQGLRLIYYSQIVNDFQKGDIAEGYSVSREKKESFPLTVTSAQKNPTAFYLCASNPDRASEQFFGPGTRLTVL.

This clonotype is judged medium-sized (0.01 to 0.1%). This chain joins TRBV24-1 and TRBJ2-5; no firm D call. CDR1 is KGHDR and CDR2 is SFDVKD in the germline V gene. This CDR3 contains 13 residues. V lost 10 bases and J lost 5, with 16 bases in between. The CDR3 protein is CATSRGAGETQYF. The CDR3 DNA reads as TGTGCCACTAGCAGAGGTGCCGGGGAGACCCAGTACTTC.

Notes on this clonotype: The junction departs from the called germline gene at one end, perhaps through a read error. The chain links TRBV6-4 to TRBJ2-3; D perhaps matches TRBD1 (6 bases). The CDR3 has 16 amino acids. Per the germline V gene, CDR1 is MRHNA and CDR2 is SNTAGT. CDR3 sequence reads: CASSDSRGGSTDTEYF. The CDR3 nucleotides read TGTGCCAGCAGTGACTCTAGAGGGGGATCCACAGATACGGAGTATTTT.

This chain connects TRBV12-2 to TRBJ2-7; the D call in the table, TRBD1, was not verified against the DNA. TRBV12-2 represents a pseudogene. The CDR3 loop spans 16 amino acids. The CDR3 DNA reads TGTGCAAGTCGCTTAGCCTGGACAGGGTTCTCCTACGAGCAGTACGTC. Amino acid sequence: CASRLAWTGFSYEQYV.

The chain recombines TRBV5-1 with TRBJ2-1, with TRBD2 matching 10 bases. The CDR3 is 15 amino acids. Germline V CDR1 and CDR2: SGHRS, YFSETQ. Trimming took 2 bases from V and 6 from J; bases not matched to a gene: 5. The CDR3 is CASSLNLAGVNEQFF. In nucleotides, the CDR3 is TGCGCCAGCAGCTTAAATCTAGCGGGGGTCAATGAGCAGTTCTTC.

V gene TRBV6-4 combines with J gene TRBJ2-2; the match to TRBD1 covers 8 bases. The CDR3 is 17 amino acids. CDR1 is MRHNA, CDR2 SNTAGT, per germline. Trimming cost V 2 bases and J 2 bases; bases outside gene matches: 7. The CDR3 reads CASSDRDRGVNTGELFF. The CDR3 coding sequence is TGTGCCAGCAGTGACCGAGACAGGGGCGTCAACACCGGGGAGCTGTTTTTT.